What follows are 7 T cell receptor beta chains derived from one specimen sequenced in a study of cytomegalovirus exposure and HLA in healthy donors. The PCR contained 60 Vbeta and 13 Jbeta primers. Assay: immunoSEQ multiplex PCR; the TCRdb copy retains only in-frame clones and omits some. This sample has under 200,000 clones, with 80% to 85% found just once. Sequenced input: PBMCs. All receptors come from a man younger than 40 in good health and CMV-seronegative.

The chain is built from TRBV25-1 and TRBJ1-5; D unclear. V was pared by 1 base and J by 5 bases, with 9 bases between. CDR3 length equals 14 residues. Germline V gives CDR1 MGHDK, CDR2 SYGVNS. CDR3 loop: CASSEWSGDQPQHF. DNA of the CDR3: TGTGCCAGCAGTGAATGGAGCGGAGATCAGCCCCAGCATTTT. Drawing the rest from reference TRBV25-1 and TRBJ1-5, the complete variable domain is EADIYQTPRYLVIGTGKKITLECSQTMGHDKMYWYQQDPGMELHLIHYSYGVNSTEKGDLSSESTVSRIRTEHFPLTLESARPSHTSQYLCASSEWSGDQPQHFGDGTRLSIL.

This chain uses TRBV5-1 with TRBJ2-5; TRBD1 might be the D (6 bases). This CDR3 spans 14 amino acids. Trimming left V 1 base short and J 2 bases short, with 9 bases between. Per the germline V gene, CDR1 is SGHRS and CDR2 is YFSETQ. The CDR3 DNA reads TGCGCCAGCAGCTTGACAGGGCCGCAAGAGACCCAGTACTTC. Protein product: CASSLTGPQETQYF.

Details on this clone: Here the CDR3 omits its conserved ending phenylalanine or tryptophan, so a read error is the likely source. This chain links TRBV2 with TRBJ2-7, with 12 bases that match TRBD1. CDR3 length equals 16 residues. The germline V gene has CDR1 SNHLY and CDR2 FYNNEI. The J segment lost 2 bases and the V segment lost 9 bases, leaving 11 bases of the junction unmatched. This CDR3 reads CASLGTGGVGPYEQYL. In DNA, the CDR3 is TGTGCCAGTCTGGGGACAGGGGGCGTGGGGCCCTACGAGCAGTACCTC.

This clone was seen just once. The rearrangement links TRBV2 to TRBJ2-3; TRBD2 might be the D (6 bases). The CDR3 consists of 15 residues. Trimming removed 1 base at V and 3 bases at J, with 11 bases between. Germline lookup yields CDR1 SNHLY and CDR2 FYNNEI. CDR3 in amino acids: CASSEGGGRTDTQYF. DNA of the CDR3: TGTGCCAGCAGTGAAGGGGGAGGACGGACAGATACGCAGTATTTT.

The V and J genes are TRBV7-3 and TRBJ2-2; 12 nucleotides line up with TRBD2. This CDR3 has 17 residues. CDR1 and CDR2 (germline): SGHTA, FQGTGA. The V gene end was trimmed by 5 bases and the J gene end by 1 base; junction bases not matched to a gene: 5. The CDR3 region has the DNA TGTGCCAGCAGCCCGACTAGCGGGGGCCGGAACACCGGGGAGCTGTTTTTT. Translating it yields CASSPTSGGRNTGELFF.

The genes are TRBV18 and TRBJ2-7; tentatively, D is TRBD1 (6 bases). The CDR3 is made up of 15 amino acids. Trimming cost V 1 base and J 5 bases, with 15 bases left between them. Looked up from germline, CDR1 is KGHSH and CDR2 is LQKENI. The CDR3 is CASSPRGAGANEQYF. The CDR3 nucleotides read TGTGCCAGCTCACCACGGGGAGCAGGGGCCAACGAGCAGTACTTC.

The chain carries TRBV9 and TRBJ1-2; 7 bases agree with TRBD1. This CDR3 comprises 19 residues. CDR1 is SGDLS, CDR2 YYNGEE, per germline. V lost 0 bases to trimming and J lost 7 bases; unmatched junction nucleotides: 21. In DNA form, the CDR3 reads TGTGCCAGCAGCGTAGACCTGGACAGGCCTTCTGGAAGAGTGGGTGGCTACACCTTC. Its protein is CASSVDLDRPSGRVGGYTF.